This T cell receptor beta chain was captured by sequencing in a study of blood T cells in healthy people across ages (dated by TCRdb to about 2015). With regard to the full study: In model experiments, roughly one uniquely barcoded TCR beta cDNA molecule per two T cells was captured by template switching. To track age-related changes in TCR beta repertoire diversity, the study relied on deep sequencing normalized with unique cDNA molecular identifiers. Four age groups were formed from the donors: young (average roughly 15 years), middle-aged (roughly 38), aged (about 68) and long-lived (about 80). Donors of different ages were randomly distributed across sequencing lanes to avoid experimental bias. Using the same blood draw, the study looked at two additional independent replicas of 1 million unique cDNA reads for two donors, one aged 18 to 29 and the other aged 80 or older. Beyond this particular receptor, the publication reports: The CMV infection status of donors was not known, potentially confounding age-related changes in expanded clonotypes. Estimates of total diversity from one million sequenced T cells were regarded as lower bounds and underestimates. As age increased, observed TCR beta diversity per million T cells dropped in a roughly linear way, and a significant reduction was already evident by age roughly 40. Observed TCR beta diversity correlated strongly with the percentage of naive T cells measured by flow cytometry. Compared with the aged group, more naive CD4+ T cells, fewer expanded clones and increased TCR diversity were shown by the long-lived group, suggesting age selection. Because profiling used bulk unsorted PBMCs, naive and antigen-experienced compartments could not be compared conclusively.

Receptor libraries were prepared by 5' RACE. Sequencing was carried out with an Illumina HiSeq 2500. A second roughly 7 to 11 cycle PCR used a sample-barcoded 5' primer and a J-beta primer mix. A unique molecular identifier was introduced onto each TCR beta cDNA molecule by a template-switch 5' adaptor carrying 12 random nucleotides. Each sample yielded at least 2.5 million CDR3-containing paired-end reads. First-strand cDNA synthesis was performed from all RNA using the Mint cDNA synthesis kit, with priming by a TRBC-specific oligonucleotide. Following uracil-DNA glycosylase treatment, a first 18-cycle PCR with universal primers M1SS and BC2_uni_R was performed on all cDNA. In the paper's pipeline: For normalization, 1 million high-quality reads were randomly selected from each sample, with every read carrying a distinct molecular identifier. Instead of being binned into consensus sequences, reads that shared molecular identifiers were thrown out. MiTCR, run with a Q25 quality threshold and the strictest error-elimination algorithm, handled CDR3 identification, clonotype clustering and error correction. A nonparametric unseen species model using Euler transformation provided a lower-bound estimate of total TCR beta diversity. TCRdb redid the processing of the public reads, applying fastp at Q25 and MiXCR, and retained in-frame beta chains. Rows merge per CDR3 protein into single entries with the most common DNA and genes. V and J calls and clone size were set by TCRdb, not the authors. The sample yields some 1.4 million distinct CDR3 sequences; roughly 45% were counted once. The top ten hold roughly 7.7% of the sample.

Between the V and J ends, shortened by 5 bases and 10 bases respectively, the junction contains 12 bases. The germline V gene yields SGHDN for CDR1 and FVKESK for CDR2. The CDR3, cysteine through phenylalanine, is 13 amino acids long. Of all the DNA, just the CDR3 is kept, 39 bases in frame from base 1. Donors were roughly 40 systemically healthy Caucasian individuals from Russia aged 6 to 90 years. Ten milliliters of peripheral blood were drawn from each donor into EDTA-treated Vacutainer tubes. PBMCs were isolated by Ficoll-Paque density-gradient centrifugation, with at least 6 million obtained per sample. Trizol reagent was used to extract total RNA from PBMCs, with at least 5.5 micrograms per sample. Naive CD45RAhigh/CD27high T cell percentages were measured by flow cytometry on a PBMC aliquot from every donor. A note on this clonotype: What antigen it recognizes has not been identified. No much larger clone exists at a distance of one base, and base qualities are not known.

The rearrangement joined TRBV14 to TRBJ1-6; no confident D gene assignment can be made. Material: blood. The clonotype was recovered from a woman aged 18-35 years in good health. DNA sequence: TGTGCCAGCAGCAAGGACGGAAGCTCACCCCTCCACTTT. Translation gives CASSKDGSSPLHF.